What follows are 27 T cell receptor beta chains derived from one specimen sequenced in a study of T-cell memory formation after mild COVID-19. TCRdb called the 5' RACE reads again in MiXCR, with one record for every CDR3 protein. The repertoire holds around 200,000 distinct CDR3 sequences, with around 30% as singletons. Sequencing input: PBMCs or a T cell subset sorted from them (not recorded which). These receptors originate from an adult woman who had mild COVID-19 (a few samples of this study predate the infection). Cell type and time point are not known.

This sequence joins TRBV29-1 and TRBJ2-2, with D perhaps matching TRBD1 (6 bases). The CDR3 has 12 residues. V lost 4 bases and J 6 bases, leaving 9 bases between the germline ends. Germline CDR1 reads SQVTM; CDR2 reads ANQGSEA. The CDR3 DNA follows: TGCAGCGTTGCAGGGGAAGCCGGGGAGCTGTTTTTT. This gives the protein CSVAGEAGELFF.

This clonotype was observed a few times. V is TRBV12-3 or TRBV12-4 and J is TRBJ1-2; D is undetermined. The CDR3 covers 11 residues. The ends were cut back, 6 bases at V and 8 bases at J, with 10 bases in the middle. CDR3 loop: CASRGIGGYTF. Here the CDR3 DNA reads TGTGCCAGCAGGGGGATAGGAGGCTACACCTTC.

The chain carries TRBV3-1 and TRBJ2-7; D is possibly TRBD2 (5 bases). Germline CDR1 LGHDT, CDR2 YNNKEL (reference sequence). The V end lost 8 bases, the J end lost 0 bases, and 5 bases lay between the germline ends. The CDR3 has 11 amino acids. CDR3 residues: CASEGSYEQYF. CDR3 coding DNA: TGTGCCAGCGAGGGCTCCTACGAGCAGTACTTC.

V gene TRBV5-1 combines with J gene TRBJ2-1; perhaps D is TRBD1 or TRBD2 (5 bases each). Trimming took off 1 base at V and 8 bases at J, with 16 bases between the two ends. The CDR3 has 15 residues. Germline V gives CDR1 SGHRS, CDR2 YFSETQ. In DNA, the CDR3 is TGCGCCAGCAGCTTGATTGGGGGTCACTGGGATGAGCAGTTCTTC. It yields the protein CASSLIGGHWDEQFF.

The chain couples TRBV15 to TRBJ2-7, with D maybe TRBD1 (5 bases). Germline loops: CDR1 LNHNV, CDR2 YYDKDF (reference sequence). V gave up 1 base and J gave up 1 base, with 11 bases separating them. CDR3 length: 15 amino acids. CDR3 region: CATSRVGQGSYEQYF. The CDR3 bases are TGTGCCACCAGCAGAGTTGGCCAGGGTTCCTACGAGCAGTACTTC. Variable domain in full (rest from reference TRBV15 and TRBJ2-7): DAMVIQNPRYQVTQFGKPVTLSCSQTLNHNVMYWYQQKSSQAPKLLFHYYDKDFNNEADTPDNFQSRRPNTSFCFLDIRSPGLGDTAMYLCATSRVGQGSYEQYFGPGTRLTVT.

This clonotype showed up just once. The rearrangement uses TRBV12-3 or TRBV12-4 and TRBJ2-2; 7 bases are a match to TRBD1. With V trimmed by 2 bases and J by 5 bases, 5 bases remained unmatched. The CDR3 extends over 15 amino acids. CDR3: CASSLKTGLTGELFF. CDR3 bases: TGTGCCAGCAGTTTAAAGACAGGGTTGACCGGGGAGCTGTTTTTT.

The rearrangement joins TRBV24-1 to TRBJ1-2, with D unresolved. Trimming cost V 0 bases and J 7 bases, with 2 bases left between them. This CDR3 has 11 amino acids. CDR1 and CDR2 (germline): KGHDR, SFDVKD. In DNA form, the CDR3 reads TGTGCCACCAGTGATTTGACTGGCTACACCTTC. This translates into CATSDLTGYTF.

This clonotype was observed a handful of times. The chain has TRBV20-1 and TRBJ2-2, with unresolved D. Per germline, CDR1 DFQATT and CDR2 SNEGSKA (reference sequence). V dropped 6 bases and J dropped 3 bases, with 11 bases sitting between them. The CDR3 sequence is 13 residues long. The CDR3 is CSATDPYTGELFF. The CDR3 DNA is TGCAGTGCAACAGACCCGTACACCGGGGAGCTGTTTTTT.

The V and J genes are TRBV7-9 and TRBJ2-1; D remains ambiguous. V shed 5 bases and J shed 0 bases, with 14 bases lying between them. Per the germline V gene, CDR1 is SEHNR and CDR2 is FQNEAQ (reference sequence). The CDR3 is 16 amino acids. This CDR3 reads CASSPSGASSYNEQFF. The CDR3 coding sequence is TGTGCCAGCAGCCCATCGGGCGCCAGCTCCTACAATGAGCAGTTCTTC.

This clonotype was picked up a small number of times. The chain couples TRBV7-9 to TRBJ2-2; 9 bases are a match to TRBD2. Germline CDR1 SEHNR, CDR2 FQNEAQ (reference sequence). The CDR3 has 16 amino acids. V lost 4 bases to trimming and J lost 4 bases; unmatched junction nucleotides: 7. The CDR3 spells CASSSAGTSSTGELFF. CDR3 in DNA: TGTGCCAGCAGCTCAGCCGGGACTAGCTCCACCGGGGAGCTGTTTTTT.

The V and J genes are TRBV5-1 and TRBJ2-5, with D possibly TRBD1 on 7 matching bases. Trimming took 6 bases from V and 4 from J, leaving 16 bases between them. The CDR3 contains 14 residues. Germline CDR1 and CDR2: SGHRS and YFSETQ. The DNA of the CDR3 is TGCGCCAGCACACCGGGGGACAGTTCAGAGACCCAGTACTTC. It yields the protein CASTPGDSSETQYF.

This chain connects TRBV4-3 to TRBJ1-2; 7 bases match TRBD1. Per the germline V gene, CDR1 is LGHNA and CDR2 is YSLEER. The CDR3 sequence is 16 residues long. V lost 3 bases and J lost 0; bases outside the gene matches: 7. CDR3 amino acids: CASSHLAGQANYGYTF. DNA of the CDR3: TGCGCCAGCAGCCACCTAGCCGGACAGGCTAACTATGGCTACACCTTC.

The chain is built from TRBV24-1 and TRBJ1-1; D is undetermined. Germline V gene lookup returns CDR1 KGHDR and CDR2 SFDVKD. This CDR3 is 14 amino acids long. Deletions cut 4 bases from V and 4 bases from J, with 12 bases between. DNA for the CDR3: TGTGCCACCAGTGACTCAAGACACCCCACTGAAGCTTTCTTT. It translates to CATSDSRHPTEAFF.

The chain carries TRBV5-1 and TRBJ1-4; D is unclear. V dropped 1 base and J dropped 3 bases, with 10 bases sitting between them. Germline assignment: CDR1 SGHRS and CDR2 YFSETQ. The CDR3 spans 15 residues. The CDR3 DNA reads as TGCGCCAGCAGCTTGAGGGTAGCGGCTAATGAAAAACTGTTTTTT. Protein product: CASSLRVAANEKLFF. Full variable domain (rest looked up from reference TRBV5-1 and TRBJ1-4): KAGVTQTPRYLIKTRGQQVTLSCSPISGHRSVSWYQQTPGQGLQFLFEYFSETQRNKGNFPGRFSGRQFSNSRSEMNVSTLELGDSALYLCASSLRVAANEKLFFGSGTQLSVL.

This CDR3 is CASRGLLEQRGNQPQHF. The CDR3 bases are TGTGCCAGCAGGGGACTCCTGGAGCAACGGGGCAATCAGCCCCAGCATTTT. V gene TRBV6-1 combines with J gene TRBJ1-5; a weak D match, TRBD1 (5 bases). The CDR3 sequence is 17 residues long. Trimming shortened V by 6 bases and J by 2 bases, and 20 bases separated the two germline ends. In germline, CDR1 is MNHNS, CDR2 SASEGT.

The CDR3 region is CATSDPPGPNFRSYNEQFF. CDR3 nucleotides: TGTGCCACCAGTGATCCGCCGGGACCCAACTTCAGATCCTACAATGAGCAGTTCTTC. The chain joins TRBV24-1 to TRBJ2-1; D assignment may be TRBD1 or TRBD2 (5 bases each). There are 19 residues in the CDR3. Germline-derived CDR1 and CDR2 are KGHDR and SFDVKD. Trimming shortened V by 3 bases and J by 1 base, and 21 bases separated the two germline ends.

The chain recombines TRBV20-1 with TRBJ2-1; TRBD2 aligns across 7 bases. With V trimmed by 4 bases and J by 5 bases, 11 bases remained unmatched. This CDR3 spans 15 amino acids. CDR1 and CDR2 from the germline V gene are DFQATT and SNEGSKA (reference sequence). The CDR3: CSAISPFGTNNEQFF. For the CDR3, the DNA is TGCAGTGCTATCTCACCCTTCGGGACTAACAATGAGCAGTTCTTC.

V and J are TRBV20-1 and TRBJ2-5; 7 nucleotides line up with TRBD1. Germline values: CDR1 DFQATT, CDR2 SNEGSKA (reference sequence). There are 13 residues in the CDR3. After removal of 4 bases from V and 5 bases from J, the junction contained 7 bases not matched to a gene. The CDR3 loop reads CSAKLQGLETQYF. CDR3 sequence (DNA): TGCAGTGCTAAGTTACAGGGGTTGGAGACCCAGTACTTC.

This clonotype was observed a handful of times. V usage is TRBV5-1 and J usage is TRBJ2-1; 9 nucleotides align to TRBD2. The germline V gene encodes CDR1 SGHRS and CDR2 YFSETQ. Trimming removed 0 bases from V and 5 bases from J; junction bases left unmatched: 3. There are 15 residues in the CDR3. CDR3 loop: CASSLVAGVNNEQFF. The CDR3 region has the DNA TGCGCCAGCAGCTTGGTAGCGGGAGTTAACAATGAGCAGTTCTTC.

This clonotype was counted only a few times. V is TRBV6-1 and J is TRBJ2-7; the D gene is possibly TRBD1 (6 bases). CDR3 length: 16 residues. Trimming removed 6 bases from V and 2 bases from J, with 20 bases in between. The germline gives CDR1 MNHNS, CDR2 SASEGT. CDR3 nucleotide sequence: TGTGCCAGCAGCTTCCCCGGTCCAGGGGCTCCCTACGAGCAGTACTTC. Translation: CASSFPGPGAPYEQYF.

This clonotype was picked up many times. The V gene is TRBV24-1, the J gene TRBJ2-3; D may be TRBD2 (5 bases). V was trimmed by 5 bases and J by 0 bases, leaving 14 bases between them. Germline loops: CDR1 KGHDR, CDR2 SFDVKD. This CDR3 has 16 amino acids. The CDR3 is CATSAPEAASTDTQYF. CDR3 DNA: TGTGCCACCAGTGCCCCAGAAGCGGCTAGCACAGATACGCAGTATTTT.

The V call is TRBV11-2, the J call TRBJ2-2; tentative D call: TRBD2 (6 bases). The CDR3 contains 17 residues. Germline V CDR1 and CDR2: SGHAT, FQNNGV. V lost 4 bases and J 2 bases, leaving 17 bases between the germline ends. The CDR3 DNA is TGTGCCAGCAGCTCGACTAGGCAAATTGTTAACACCGGGGAGCTGTTTTTT. It encodes CASSSTRQIVNTGELFF.

This clonotype was observed a handful of times. The chain uses TRBV7-3 and TRBJ2-3; the D is unclear. Trimming removed 4 bases from V and 1 base from J, with 6 bases in between. The CDR3 is 13 residues long. CDR1 is SGHTA and CDR2 is FQGTGA in the germline V gene. The CDR3 coding sequence is TGTGCCAGCAGCTACGTACGCACAGATACGCAGTATTTT. It encodes CASSYVRTDTQYF. The complete variable domain, with remaining parts taken from reference TRBV7-3 and TRBJ2-3, reads GAGVSQTPSNKVTEKGKYVELRCDPISGHTALYWYRQSLGQGPEFLIYFQGTGAADDSGLPNDRFFAVRPEGSVSTLKIQRTERGDSAVYLCASSYVRTDTQYFGPGTRLTVL.

This clonotype was observed a few times. CDR3 bases: TGTGCCAGCAGCCCTAGTCGCGTGGAAAACACCGGGGAGCTGTTTTTT. Its translation is CASSPSRVENTGELFF. The V call is TRBV12-3 or TRBV12-4, the J call TRBJ2-2; D remains unclear. With 6 bases removed from V and 2 bases from J, the gap between germline ends came to 16 bases. This CDR3 is 16 amino acids long.

The V gene is TRBV29-1, the J gene TRBJ1-1; D remains unclear. Germline-derived CDR1 and CDR2 are SQVTM and ANQGSEA. The V end lost 1 base, the J end lost 5 bases, and 11 bases lay between the germline ends. There are 13 residues in the CDR3. CDR3 protein: CSVEVGLGTEAFF. CDR3 DNA: TGCAGCGTTGAAGTGGGCTTGGGGACTGAAGCTTTCTTT.

This clonotype appeared a few times. This chain connects TRBV7-8 to TRBJ2-2; maybe TRBD2 (5 bases). The CDR3 spans 16 residues. Trimming shortened V by 8 bases and J by 4 bases, and 20 bases separated the two germline ends. The germline V gene has CDR1 SGHVS and CDR2 FQNEAQ. CDR3 sequence reads: CASGGPRWFGTGELFF. For the CDR3, the DNA is TGTGCCAGCGGAGGTCCAAGGTGGTTCGGCACCGGGGAGCTGTTTTTT.

In this sample, this clonotype turned up a few times. This rearrangement joins TRBV28 to TRBJ1-4; 8 nucleotides align to TRBD1. The CDR3 runs 13 residues. Germline CDR1 is MDHEN and CDR2 is SYDVKM. V gave up 7 bases and J gave up 8 bases; unmatched junction bases: 6. The CDR3 region has the DNA TGTGCCAGCAATCAGGGGGCGTGGGAAAAACTGTTTTTT. Translation: CASNQGAWEKLFF.